The present T cell receptor beta chain was sequenced within a study of cytomegalovirus exposure and HLA in healthy donors. Germline values: CDR1 MNHNS, CDR2 SASEGT. V trimming: 3 bases; J trimming: 0 bases; junction bases outside the gene matches: 6. The CDR3 totals 17 residues. Despite likely unrecorded immune exposures, the donors were nominally healthy at the time of sampling. Concerning this clone: Its target is not known.

Study results and caveats: Cytomegalovirus association was listed for 164 TCR beta chains. In vitro checks showed that three CMV-associated chains really do target CMV antigens. It was assumed in the presence/absence analyses that sequencing depth was roughly uniform across donors.

The PCR was carried out with 60 Vbeta primers and 13 Jbeta primers. Produced via immunoSEQ multiplex PCR; TCRdb's table is partial and in-frame only. The repertoire includes roughly 120,000 clones, about 72% of them detected once, and about 1.5% sits in the top ten. Sequencing input: PBMCs. The origin of this receptor is a man aged 30-40 years in good health and CMV-seropositive. The genes are TRBV6-1 and TRBJ1-5; 9 bases line up with TRBD1. The CDR3 protein is CASSDRWDRDSNQPQHF. The CDR3 nucleotides read TGTGCCAGCAGTGATCGGTGGGACAGGGATAGCAATCAGCCCCAGCATTTT.